The rows below give T cell receptor beta chains drawn from one sample of a study of blood T cell repertoires in COVID-19. The method was immunoSEQ multiplex PCR; TCRdb's version includes in-frame clones alone and lacks a portion of them. The table has approximately 210,000 clones, 92% seen once. Material: peripheral blood. These receptors were obtained from a man aged 25 to 45 with acute or convalescent COVID-19. CDR3s include the opening cysteine and the closing phenylalanine or tryptophan. The D gene is left open where the match is weak. Only some rows state a clone size, as once, few, many or a class for expanded clones.

- | TRBJ1-1 | TRBV30 | - | CAWSIVLNTEAFF | TGTGCCTGGAGTATAGTTCTGAACACTGAAGCTTTCTTT
- | TRBJ1-5 | TRBV6-2/TRBV6-3 | - | CASSYYRGASNNQPQHF | TGTGCCAGCAGTTACTATCGGGGGGCGTCTAACAATCAGCCCCAGCATTTT
- | TRBJ1-1 | TRBV6-2/TRBV6-3 | TRBD1 | CASSPPGGTEAFF | TGTGCCAGCAGTCCCCCAGGGGGCACTGAAGCTTTCTTT
- | TRBJ2-1 | TRBV18 | TRBD1 | CASSLFGQAAYNEQFF | TGTGCCAGCTCACTTTTTGGACAGGCTGCCTACAATGAGCAGTTCTTC
- | TRBJ1-4 | TRBV11-2 | TRBD1 | CASSLDRGREKLFF | TGTGCCAGCAGCCTCGACAGGGGAAGAGAAAAACTGTTTTTT
- | TRBJ1-3 | TRBV27 | - | CASSFSGQSSGNTIYF | TGTGCCAGCAGTTTTTCGGGACAAAGCTCTGGAAACACCATATATTTT
- | TRBJ1-4 | TRBV6-1 | - | CASSDRPYATNEKLFF | TGTGCCAGCAGTGACAGGCCCTATGCAACTAATGAAAAACTGTTTTTT
once | TRBJ2-7 | TRBV6-5 | TRBD2 | CASITTSGFSYEQYF | TGTGCCAGCATTACGACTAGCGGGTTCTCCTACGAGCAGTACTTC
- | TRBJ2-7 | TRBV28 | TRBD2 | CASSLAGETYEQYF | TGTGCCAGCAGCCTAGCGGGCGAAACCTACGAGCAGTACTTC
- | TRBJ2-7 | TRBV5-5 | - | CASSFAGSPYEQYF | TGTGCCAGCAGCTTTGCGGGTAGCCCCTACGAGCAGTACTTC
- | TRBJ2-7 | TRBV11-2 | TRBD1 | CASSLVREVGTGAYEQYF | TGTGCCAGCAGCTTAGTCAGAGAGGTCGGGACAGGGGCCTACGAGCAGTACTTC
- | TRBJ1-6 | TRBV6-5 | TRBD1 | CASSTGDRANSPLHF | TGTGCCAGCAGTACGGGGGACAGAGCCAATTCACCCCTCCACTTT
- | TRBJ2-7 | TRBV9 | - | CASSVGDPRAYEQYF | TGTGCCAGCAGCGTAGGCGACCCCCGGGCCTACGAGCAGTACTTC
- | TRBJ2-3 | TRBV6-2/TRBV6-3 | TRBD2 | CASSPLSGDSDTQYF | TGTGCCAGCAGCCCCTTGAGCGGGGACTCAGATACGCAGTATTTT
- | TRBJ2-3 | TRBV6-5 | TRBD1 | CASRQGTDTQYF | TGTGCCAGCAGACAGGGGACAGATACGCAGTATTTT
- | TRBJ2-7 | TRBV7-6 | - | CASSLDLVSEQYF | TGTGCCAGCAGCTTAGATTTGGTGAGCGAGCAGTACTTC
- | TRBJ2-1 | TRBV15 | - | CATSRARDEQFF | TGTGCCACCAGCAGAGCGCGCGATGAGCAGTTCTTC
- | TRBJ2-7 | TRBV2 | TRBD1 | CARGQGGSYEQYF | TGTGCCAGGGGACAGGGGGGGTCCTACGAGCAGTACTTC